Reported below is one TCR beta chain. Here immunoSEQ multiplex PCR was the method, and the copy in TCRdb shows in-frame clones only, minus some. The data contain approximately 200,000 clones, over 75% of them singletons. Everyone who took part was 18 to 89 years old, and they came from about two dozen US areas. Participants were placed into cohorts based on the clinical history they reported. This sample was taken from a study of blood T cell repertoires in COVID-19. Study-level background: Two negative PCRs, clearance, or symptom resolution had been documented for recovered Cohort 3 donors.

Germline V gene data show CDR1 as SGHVS and CDR2 as FQNEAQ. The CDR3 extends over 16 amino acids. Germline trimming cut 3 bases from V and 3 bases from J; bases unmatched to any gene: 7. V gene TRBV7-8 combines with J gene TRBJ1-5; 8 bases are a match to TRBD1. Material: PBMCs or T cells enriched from blood (not recorded which). The sequence came from a man aged 25 to 40 in a cohort exposed to, infected with or recovered from COVID-19 (not recorded which). The CDR3 loop is CASSLGTQGANQPQHF. The CDR3 DNA reads as TGTGCCAGCAGCTTGGGGACCCAGGGGGCCAATCAGCCCCAGCATTTT.